This T cell receptor (beta chain) was captured by sequencing in a study of blood T cell repertoires in COVID-19. The germline CDR1 and CDR2 sequences are ENHRY and SYGVKD. This CDR3 contains 13 residues. Trimming removed 4 bases from V and 7 bases from J, with 13 bases in between. Measured with immunoSEQ multiplex PCR; TCRdb has only the in-frame clones, and not every one. Of approximately 330,000 clones in the sample, 88% were seen once. The chain combines TRBV10-3 with TRBJ1-1; no reliable D call. Sequencing was performed on peripheral blood. The TCR sequence derives from a woman aged 45-60 years with active or convalescent COVID-19. The CDR3 loop is CAISGYVRSEAFF. Here the CDR3 DNA reads TGTGCCATCAGTGGGTATGTTCGCAGTGAAGCTTTCTTT.